This T cell receptor beta chain originates from a study of CD8+ T cells in alopecia areata. This CDR3 contains 13 residues. The ends lost 8 bases at V and 3 bases at J; junction bases unmatched: 6. From germline, CDR1 is MNHEY and CDR2 SMNVEV (reference sequence). In each case, RNA was isolated and then reverse transcribed into cDNA as the sequencing template. Only in-frame clones appear in the TCRdb table, and some are missing; sequencing was by immunoSEQ multiplex PCR. In the table there are 100,000 to 150,000 clones, approximately 49% of which are singletons. The sample in question was CD8+ T cells sorted from blood, obtained at week 0. This chain links TRBV27 with TRBJ2-7; 8 nucleotides align to TRBD1. The clonotype comes from a human donor with alopecia areata. The CDR3 loop reads CASALGQGYEQYF. The DNA of the CDR3 is TGTGCCAGCGCCCTCGGACAGGGCTACGAGCAGTACTTC.